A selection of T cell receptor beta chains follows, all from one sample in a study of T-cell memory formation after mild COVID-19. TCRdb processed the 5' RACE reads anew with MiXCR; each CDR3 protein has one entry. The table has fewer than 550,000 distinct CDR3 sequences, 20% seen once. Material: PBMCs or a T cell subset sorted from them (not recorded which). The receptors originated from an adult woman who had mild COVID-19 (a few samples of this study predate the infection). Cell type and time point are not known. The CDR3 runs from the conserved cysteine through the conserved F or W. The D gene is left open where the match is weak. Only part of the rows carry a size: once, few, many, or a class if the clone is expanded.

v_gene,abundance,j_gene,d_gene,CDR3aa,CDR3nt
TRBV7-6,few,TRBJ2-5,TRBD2,CASSPRGTRGRETQYF,TGTGCCAGCAGCCCGAGGGGGACTAGAGGGCGGGAGACCCAGTACTTC
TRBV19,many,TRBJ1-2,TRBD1,CASVKDRGGYGYTF,TGTGCCAGCGTCAAGGACAGGGGAGGCTATGGCTACACCTTC
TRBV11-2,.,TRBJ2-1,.,CASSLGQLLSSYNEQFF,TGTGCCAGCAGCTTAGGTCAGCTCCTGAGCTCCTACAATGAGCAGTTCTTC
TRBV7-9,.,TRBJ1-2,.,CASSRVGGRSNYGYTF,TGTGCCAGCAGCAGAGTGGGCGGAAGATCTAACTATGGCTACACCTTC
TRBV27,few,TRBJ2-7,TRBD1,CASRLGQGYEQYF,TGTGCCAGCAGGCTCGGACAGGGCTACGAGCAGTACTTC
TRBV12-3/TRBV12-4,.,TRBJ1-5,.,CASSFSGVSNQPQHF,TGTGCCAGCAGTTTCAGTGGGGTTAGCAATCAGCCCCAGCATTTT
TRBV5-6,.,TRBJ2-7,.,CASSLGGAFGEQYF,TGTGCCAGCAGCTTGGGAGGTGCTTTCGGGGAGCAGTACTTC
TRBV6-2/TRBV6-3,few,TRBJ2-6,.,CASSYYTGFSGANVLTF,TGTGCCAGCAGTTATTATACAGGATTCTCTGGGGCCAACGTCCTGACTTTC
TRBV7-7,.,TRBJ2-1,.,CASSLAVAPGEQFF,TGTGCCAGCAGCTTAGCTGTAGCGCCGGGTGAGCAGTTCTTC
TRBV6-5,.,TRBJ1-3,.,CASSYSRGGFGNTIYF,TGTGCCAGCAGTTACTCTCGGGGAGGATTTGGAAACACCATATATTTT
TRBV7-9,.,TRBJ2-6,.,CASSSRLPGANVLTF,TGTGCCAGCAGCTCCCGACTCCCTGGGGCCAACGTCCTGACTTTC
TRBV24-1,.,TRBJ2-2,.,CATSDVGENTGELFF,TGTGCCACCAGTGATGTGGGAGAGAACACCGGGGAGCTGTTTTTT
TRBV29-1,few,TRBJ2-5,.,CSVASGTGQETQYF,TGCAGCGTAGCTTCCGGGACGGGGCAAGAGACCCAGTACTTC
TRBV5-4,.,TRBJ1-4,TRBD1,CASSLVGGGEKLFF,TGTGCCAGCAGCTTGGTAGGGGGCGGTGAAAAACTGTTTTTT
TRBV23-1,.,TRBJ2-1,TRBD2,CASSQRGAGEQFF,TGCGCCAGCAGTCAAAGGGGAGCGGGAGAGCAGTTCTTC
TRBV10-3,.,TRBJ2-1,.,CAISEPSDTYNEQFF,TGTGCCATCAGTGAACCCAGCGACACCTACAATGAGCAGTTCTTC
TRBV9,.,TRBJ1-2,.,CASSGTGTGGYTF,TGTGCCAGCAGCGGAACCGGGACCGGTGGCTACACCTTC
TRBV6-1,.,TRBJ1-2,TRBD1,CASSGQGDYGYTF,TGTGCCAGCAGCGGACAGGGGGACTATGGCTACACCTTC
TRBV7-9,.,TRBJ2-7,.,CASSLPVTGQSSYEQYF,TGTGCCAGCAGCTTACCCGTTACAGGACAGAGCTCCTACGAGCAGTACTTC
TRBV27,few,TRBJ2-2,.,CASGEGINTGELFF,TGTGCCAGCGGCGAAGGGATAAACACCGGGGAGCTGTTTTTT
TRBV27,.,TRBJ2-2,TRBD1,CASRSGQTNTGELFF,TGTGCCAGCAGATCGGGACAGACGAACACCGGGGAGCTGTTTTTT